Presented here are 20 T cell receptor beta chains from one specimen sequenced in a study of cytomegalovirus exposure and HLA in healthy donors. Using immunoSEQ multiplex PCR, the repertoire was profiled, and TCRdb retains in-frame clones only, with some absent. The sample includes over 150,000 clones, 86% of them seen just once. The sample comprised PBMCs. The receptors stem from a woman younger than 35 in good health and CMV-seronegative.

This chain links TRBV10-3 with TRBJ2-7; a weak D match, TRBD1 (6 bases). The V gene's germline CDR1 is ENHRY and CDR2 SYGVKD. This CDR3 spans 13 amino acids. Trimming stripped 6 bases from V and 1 base from J, with 10 bases between. The CDR3 spells CAISLDSSYEQYF. The CDR3 DNA follows: TGTGCCATCAGCCTGGACAGTTCCTACGAGCAGTACTTC.

The rearrangement links TRBV19 to TRBJ1-2; TRBD1 aligns across 10 bases. CDR3 length: 15 residues. V was clipped by 5 bases and J by 4 bases; unmatched bases: 7. Germline loops: CDR1 LNHDA, CDR2 SQIVND (reference sequence). The chain's CDR3 is CASSPGTGDPYGYTF. In DNA form, the CDR3 reads TGTGCCAGTAGTCCCGGGACAGGGGACCCCTATGGCTACACCTTC.

This clone has just one count. The gene calls are TRBV6-5 and TRBJ2-2; TRBD1 matches at 7 bases. CDR1 and CDR2 (germline): MNHEY, SVGAGI. The V and J ends lost 6 bases and 0 bases, in that order; junction bases with no gene match: 4. The length of the CDR3 is 15 residues. CDR3 sequence (DNA): TGTGCCAGCAGGACGACAGGGACGAACACCGGGGAGCTGTTTTTT. Protein product: CASRTTGTNTGELFF.

This clone has more than one count but fewer than ten. The rearrangement joins TRBV6-1 to TRBJ1-1; D not certain. CDR3 length: 14 amino acids. Trimming took 6 bases from V and 6 from J, leaving 17 bases between them. Germline CDR1 is MNHNS and CDR2 is SASEGT. The CDR3 DNA reads as TGTGCCAGCAGCCTCGAACGAGCCAGGCCTGAAGCTTTCTTT. This sequence encodes CASSLERARPEAFF.

The DNA of the CDR3 is TGCGCCAGCAGCCGGTTGACAGGAGCCGATGAAAAACTGTTTTTT. As protein: CASSRLTGADEKLFF. The chain recombines TRBV4-3 with TRBJ1-4; tentative D call: TRBD1 (6 bases). With 4 bases removed from V and 6 bases from J, the gap between germline ends came to 15 bases. The V gene's germline CDR1 is LGHNA and CDR2 YSLEER. This CDR3 is 15 amino acids long.

V gene TRBV6-4 combines with J gene TRBJ2-5; the D gene is possibly TRBD1 (6 bases). The CDR3 is made up of 13 amino acids. The ends were cut back, 3 bases at V and 2 bases at J, with 7 bases in the middle. Germline CDR1 MRHNA, CDR2 SNTAGT. The CDR3 sequence: CASSEGTQETQYF. In DNA, the CDR3 is TGTGCCAGCAGTGAGGGGACACAAGAGACCCAGTACTTC.

This chain connects TRBV6-4 to TRBJ2-1; 8 nucleotides line up with TRBD2. Looked up from germline, CDR1 is MRHNA and CDR2 is SNTAGT. The length of the CDR3 is 14 residues. V lost 10 bases to trimming and J lost 5 bases; unmatched junction nucleotides: 10. The CDR3: CATCPLAGHNEQFF. The DNA of the CDR3 is TGTGCCACCTGCCCGCTAGCGGGTCACAATGAGCAGTTCTTC.

This rearrangement joins TRBV7-9 to TRBJ1-1; 7 bases match TRBD1. The CDR3 has 15 amino acids. Per germline, CDR1 SEHNR and CDR2 FQNEAQ (reference sequence). V was clipped by 8 bases and J by 1 base; unmatched bases: 10. CDR3 bases: TGTGCCAGCGAAAGAACAGGGGTTGGGAACACTGAAGCTTTCTTT. Its protein product is CASERTGVGNTEAFF. The variable domain in full, with the rest retrieved from reference TRBV7-9 and TRBJ1-1, is DTGVSQNPRHKITKRGQNVTFRCDPISEHNRLYWYRQTLGQGPEFLTYFQNEAQLEKSRLLSDRFSAERPKGSFSTLEIQRTEQGDSAMYLCASERTGVGNTEAFFGQGTRLTVV.

The chain joins TRBV10-3 to TRBJ2-7; D ambiguous. Germline CDR1 is ENHRY and CDR2 is SYGVKD. Trimming stripped 4 bases from V and 6 bases from J, with 19 bases between. CDR3 size: 15 residues. The CDR3 sequence is CAISGTALLGSEQYF. The CDR3, as DNA: TGTGCCATCAGTGGCACCGCCTTGCTGGGCTCCGAGCAGTACTTC.

Remarks on this clone: A junction end diverges from the germline sequence, so it may reflect a read error. The chain uses TRBV19 and TRBJ1-4, with 9 bases fitting TRBD1. The CDR3 runs to 16 residues. Germline V gene sequence: CDR1 LNHDA, CDR2 SQIVND (reference sequence). CDR3 loop: CVSSIDPGTGFEKLFF. CDR3 sequence (DNA): TGTGTCAGTAGTATAGATCCCGGGACAGGGTTCGAAAAACTGTTTTTT.

The chain is built from TRBV19 and TRBJ1-2; D gene ambiguous. The CDR3 consists of 15 residues. Germline assignment: CDR1 LNHDA and CDR2 SQIVND (reference sequence). V lost 9 bases and J 8 bases, leaving 25 bases between the germline ends. The CDR3 DNA sequence: TGTGCCAGCGTCGGTTTGGAGGGTAGTAGGAGAGGCTACACCTTC. Translating it yields CASVGLEGSRRGYTF.

The chain is built from TRBV19 and TRBJ1-2, with D unresolved. The CDR3 runs 11 residues. Trimming pared 8 bases from V and 4 bases from J, leaving 8 bases between. Looked up from germline, CDR1 is LNHDA and CDR2 is SQIVND (reference sequence). CDR3 DNA sequence: TGTGCCAGTTCGAGTTTCTATGGCTACACCTTC. This sequence encodes CASSSFYGYTF.

The gene calls are TRBV5-6 and TRBJ1-2, with TRBD1 as a possible D gene (6 bases). The CDR3 runs to 17 residues. V lost 3 bases to trimming and J lost 2 bases, with 20 bases between them. Germline V gene lookup returns CDR1 SGHDT and CDR2 YYEEEE. CDR3 amino acids: CASSWDPGGHRNYGYTF. For the CDR3, the DNA is TGTGCCAGCAGCTGGGACCCGGGGGGACACAGAAACTATGGCTACACCTTC.

The V and J genes are TRBV2 and TRBJ1-1; D gene uncertain. This CDR3 has 11 residues. The germline CDR1 and CDR2 sequences are SNHLY and FYNNEI. Trimming shortened V by 6 bases and J by 8 bases, and 10 bases separated the two germline ends. Here the CDR3 DNA reads TGTGCCAGCAGAACGGGAGGCGAAGCTTTCTTT. Translated, it gives CASRTGGEAFF.

This clone occurred a few times. V and J are TRBV29-1 and TRBJ1-1; D is uncertain. The CDR3 totals 12 residues. V was trimmed by 4 bases and J by 1 base, leaving 7 bases between them. Germline assignment: CDR1 SQVTM and CDR2 ANQGSEA. CDR3 coding DNA: TGCAGCGTTGTTGAGGGGAACACTGAAGCTTTCTTT. This codes for CSVVEGNTEAFF. Supplemented by reference TRBV29-1 and TRBJ1-1, the full variable domain reads SAVISQKPSRDICQRGTSLTIQCQVDSQVTMMFWYRQQPGQSLTLIATANQGSEATYESGFVIDKFPISRPNLTFSTLTVSNMSPEDSSIYLCSVVEGNTEAFFGQGTRLTVV.

This chain connects TRBV25-1 to TRBJ1-1; tentative D call: TRBD1 (5 bases). The germline V gene has CDR1 MGHDK and CDR2 SYGVNS. Trimming shortened V by 5 bases and J by 2 bases, and 15 bases separated the two germline ends. The CDR3 is 15 residues long. The CDR3 coding sequence is TGTGCCAGCAGTACCCCCTTACAGGAAAACACTGAAGCTTTCTTT. It encodes CASSTPLQENTEAFF.

V gene TRBV7-6 combines with J gene TRBJ1-6; 11 bases align to TRBD1. Looked up from germline, CDR1 is SGHVS and CDR2 is FNYEAQ. The CDR3 is 15 amino acids. Trimming took 5 bases from V and 7 from J; bases not matched to a gene: 4. CDR3: CASSRGDRGNSPLHF. CDR3 in DNA: TGTGCCAGCAGCAGGGGGGACAGGGGGAATTCACCCCTCCACTTT.

This sequence joins TRBV10-3 and TRBJ2-2; D possibly corresponds to TRBD2 (6 bases). CDR1 is ENHRY and CDR2 is SYGVKD in the germline V gene. This CDR3 contains 15 residues. V lost 6 bases and J 4 bases, leaving 15 bases between the germline ends. The CDR3: CAIRGGGAGTGELFF. The CDR3 nucleotides are TGTGCCATCAGGGGAGGTGGGGCCGGCACCGGGGAGCTGTTTTTT.

The chain combines TRBV14 with TRBJ2-2, with TRBD1 identical over 7 bases. Germline CDR1 is SGHDN and CDR2 is FVKESK. CDR3 length: 14 amino acids. Germline trimming cut 6 bases from V and 3 bases from J; bases unmatched to any gene: 4. In DNA form, the CDR3 reads TGTGCCAGCAGACAGGGGCCTCACACCGGGGAGCTGTTTTTT. This codes for CASRQGPHTGELFF.

The V call is TRBV6-5, the J call TRBJ2-4, with 8 bases aligning to TRBD1. The germline CDR1 and CDR2 sequences are MNHEY and SVGAGI. The CDR3 consists of 15 residues. Unmatched junction bases numbered 8, after V lost 3 bases and J lost 7 bases. CDR3 sequence: CASSYGQGGQNIQYF. Written as DNA, the CDR3 is TGTGCCAGCAGTTATGGACAGGGCGGACAGAACATTCAGTACTTC.